This T cell receptor beta chain comes out of a study of blood T cell repertoires in COVID-19. In the study overall: Spain, Italy and the United States supplied samples that represented acute and convalescent COVID-19. PBMCs, B-cell-depleted T cells, or T cells provided the cDNA or gDNA that made up the material.

Germline V gives CDR1 KGHDR, CDR2 SFDVKD. This CDR3 has 16 residues. V was cut by 5 bases and J by 5 bases, with 17 bases left in between. Under the authors' procedure: Reference gene primer amplification gave estimated nucleated cell counts. Repertoires were generated with immunoSEQ multiplex PCR, while TCRdb's copy carries only in-frame clones and drops some. The D gene and trimming were derived from the DNA, and the V and J assignments and clone size from that table. The sample has about 120,000 clones; around 87% are singletons. The V gene is TRBV24-1, the J gene TRBJ1-4; possible D gene TRBD1, 5 bases. The sample taken for sequencing was peripheral blood. The sequence derives from a woman aged 70-85 years with acute or convalescent COVID-19. The DNA for the CDR3 is TGTGCCACCAGTGCGGCGCTGGGGGAGGGAAATGAAAAACTGTTTTTT. This codes for CATSAALGEGNEKLFF.